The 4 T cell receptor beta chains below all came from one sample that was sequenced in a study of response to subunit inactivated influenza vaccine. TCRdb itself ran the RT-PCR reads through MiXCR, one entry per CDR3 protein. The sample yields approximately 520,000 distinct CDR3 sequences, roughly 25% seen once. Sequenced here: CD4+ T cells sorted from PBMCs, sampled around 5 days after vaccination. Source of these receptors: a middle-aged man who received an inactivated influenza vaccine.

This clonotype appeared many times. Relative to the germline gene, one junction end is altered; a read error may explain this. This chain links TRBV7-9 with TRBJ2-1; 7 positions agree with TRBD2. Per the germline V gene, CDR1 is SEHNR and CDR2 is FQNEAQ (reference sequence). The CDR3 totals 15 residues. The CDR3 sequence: CASSLLAGVANEQFF. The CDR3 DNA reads TGCGCCAGCAGCTTGTTGGCGGGAGTTGCCAATGAGCAGTTCTTC.

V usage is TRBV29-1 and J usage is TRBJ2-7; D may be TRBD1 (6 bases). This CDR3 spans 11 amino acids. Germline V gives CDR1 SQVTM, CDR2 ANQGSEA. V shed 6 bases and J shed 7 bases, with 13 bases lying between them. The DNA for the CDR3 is TGCAGCGTAGCATACAGGGAAGAGCAGTACTTC. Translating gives CSVAYREEQYF.

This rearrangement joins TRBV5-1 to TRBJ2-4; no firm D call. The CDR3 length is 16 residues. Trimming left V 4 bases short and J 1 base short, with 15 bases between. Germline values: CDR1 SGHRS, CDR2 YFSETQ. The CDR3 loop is CASSPDSSLAKNIQYF. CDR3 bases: TGCGCCAGCAGCCCCGACTCGTCTCTGGCCAAAAACATTCAGTACTTC.

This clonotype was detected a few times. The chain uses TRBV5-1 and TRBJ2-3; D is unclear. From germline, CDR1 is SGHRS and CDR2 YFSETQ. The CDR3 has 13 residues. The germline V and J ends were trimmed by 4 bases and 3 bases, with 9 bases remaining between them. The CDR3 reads CASSVLETDTQYF. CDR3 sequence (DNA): TGCGCCAGCAGCGTCTTAGAGACAGATACGCAGTATTTT.